Listed below are T cell receptor beta chains from one sample, sequenced in a study of blood T cell repertoires in COVID-19. The data were produced by immunoSEQ multiplex PCR, yet TCRdb's version contains in-frame clones alone and is incomplete. The sample lists fewer than 250,000 clones, around 80% occurring once. The sample comprised peripheral blood. The origin of the receptors is a woman aged 80 or older with acute or convalescent COVID-19. Both conserved end residues are part of each CDR3. D genes are given only for firm matches. Clone size is stated in some rows and not others, as once, few, many or a class when expanded.

v_gene	abundance	j_gene	d_gene	len	CDR3aa	CDR3nt
TRBV7-2	.	TRBJ2-1	TRBD1	14	CASSLRTGRNEQFF	TGTGCCAGCAGCCTTCGGACAGGGAGGAATGAGCAGTTCTTC
TRBV28	.	TRBJ1-3	.	15	CASSSTGLSGNTIYF	TGTGCCAGCAGTTCCACAGGGCTCTCTGGAAACACCATATATTTT
TRBV15	.	TRBJ2-7	.	14	CATSRGQESDEQYF	TGTGCCACCAGCAGAGGACAGGAGTCGGACGAGCAGTACTTC
TRBV9	.	TRBJ2-7	.	16	CASSERGSGLVYEQYF	TGTGCCAGCAGCGAGAGAGGTAGCGGTCTTGTTTACGAGCAGTACTTC
TRBV11-2	.	TRBJ2-7	TRBD2	15	CASSLDGRASYEQYF	TGTGCCAGCAGCTTAGACGGGAGGGCCTCCTACGAGCAGTACTTC
TRBV7-8	.	TRBJ1-3	.	20	CASSLGAYRGGTLKGNTIYF	TGTGCCAGCAGCTTAGGAGCTTACCGGGGAGGGACCCTAAAGGGAAACACCATATATTTT
TRBV19	few	TRBJ2-7	TRBD1	14	CASSTGTGGYEQYF	TGTGCCAGTAGTACCGGGACAGGGGGCTACGAGCAGTACTTC
TRBV29-1	.	TRBJ2-7	TRBD1	12	CSVERQGREQYF	TGCAGCGTGGAGAGACAGGGTCGGGAGCAGTACTTC
TRBV7-6	.	TRBJ2-2	TRBD1	17	CASSLTRDRLFSGELFF	TGTGCCAGCAGCTTAACGCGGGACAGGCTCTTCTCCGGGGAGCTGTTTTTT
TRBV28	.	TRBJ1-1	TRBD1	15	CASRPPGQGNTEAFF	TGTGCCAGCAGACCTCCGGGACAGGGGAACACTGAAGCTTTCTTT
TRBV3-1/TRBV3-2	few	TRBJ2-2	TRBD2	18	CASSLLLAGARNTGELFF	TGTGCCAGCAGCCTTTTACTAGCGGGGGCCAGGAACACCGGGGAGCTGTTTTTT
TRBV7-6	.	TRBJ2-5	.	13	CASSLKQGQTQYF	TGTGCCAGCAGCTTAAAACAGGGTCAGACCCAGTACTTC
TRBV2	.	TRBJ2-2	TRBD1	16	CASTGTGGRNTGELFF	TGTGCCAGCACCGGGACAGGGGGCAGAAACACCGGGGAGCTGTTTTTT
TRBV9	.	TRBJ2-7	.	13	CASSVVSSGEQYF	TGTGCCAGCAGCGTAGTTTCCAGCGGCGAGCAGTACTTC
TRBV7-8	few	TRBJ2-7	.	15	CASSPTLGGYYEQYF	TGTGCCAGCAGCCCTACGCTGGGGGGTTACTACGAGCAGTACTTC
TRBV19	.	TRBJ2-1	TRBD2	14	CASSIGGGFNEQFF	TGTGCCAGTAGTATTGGCGGGGGGTTCAATGAGCAGTTCTTC
TRBV3-1/TRBV3-2	.	TRBJ2-1	TRBD2	16	CASSRWTSGTNNEQFF	TGTGCCAGCAGCAGATGGACTAGCGGGACCAACAATGAGCAGTTCTTC
TRBV6-5	.	TRBJ2-2	TRBD2	15	CASDEAGAGTGELFF	TGTGCCAGCGACGAAGCGGGGGCTGGGACCGGGGAGCTGTTTTTT
TRBV5-1	.	TRBJ1-1	.	14	CASSLFASNAEAFF	TGCGCCAGCAGCTTGTTTGCGAGTAACGCTGAAGCTTTCTTT
TRBV19	.	TRBJ1-4	TRBD1	15	CASSTRQGPNEKLFF	TGTGCCAGTAGTACCCGACAGGGCCCTAATGAAAAACTGTTTTTT
TRBV18	.	TRBJ1-3	.	15	CASSPTGGPGNTIYF	TGTGCCAGCTCACCCACGGGGGGACCTGGAAACACCATATATTTT
TRBV5-1	.	TRBJ2-7	.	15	CASMSTGLSSYEQYF	TGCGCCAGCATGTCGACGGGACTGAGCTCCTACGAGCAGTACTTC
TRBV2	.	TRBJ1-6	.	13	CASIRQEVSPLHF	TGTGCCAGCATACGGCAGGAGGTTTCACCCCTCCACTTT
TRBV28	.	TRBJ1-2	TRBD1	15	CASSLETGMGYGYTF	TGTGCCAGCAGCCTTGAGACAGGGATGGGCTATGGCTACACCTTC
TRBV18	.	TRBJ2-5	TRBD1	15	CASSPSRDRVRTQYF	TGTGCCAGCTCACCCTCTCGGGACAGGGTACGGACCCAGTACTTC
TRBV2	.	TRBJ2-7	TRBD1	13	CASSFTGGYEQYF	TGTGCCAGCAGCTTTACAGGGGGTTACGAGCAGTACTTC
TRBV7-6	few	TRBJ2-2	.	14	CASSPDSFTGELFF	TGTGCCAGCAGCCCAGACAGTTTCACCGGGGAGCTGTTTTTT
TRBV28	few	TRBJ2-7	.	13	CASSAAQGGEQYF	TGTGCCAGCAGTGCCGCACAGGGAGGGGAGCAGTACTTC
TRBV5-1	.	TRBJ2-3	.	15	CASSRLRGGPDTQYF	TGCGCCAGCAGCCGGCTGAGGGGGGGCCCAGATACGCAGTATTTT
TRBV6-1	.	TRBJ2-3	.	16	CASSERGGPGTDTQYF	TGTGCCAGCAGTGAACGGGGTGGGCCGGGCACAGATACGCAGTATTTT
TRBV10-3	few	TRBJ1-3	TRBD1	15	CAISRGQGTGNTIYF	TGTGCCATCAGTAGAGGACAGGGGACTGGAAACACCATATATTTT
TRBV11-3	few	TRBJ2-1	.	16	CASSLTVTSSYNEQFF	TGTGCCAGCAGCTTAACTGTGACTAGCTCCTACAATGAGCAGTTCTTC
TRBV28	few	TRBJ2-7	TRBD2	13	CASTMTSAYEQYF	TGTGCCAGCACCATGACTAGCGCATACGAGCAGTACTTC
TRBV6-5	few	TRBJ2-2	TRBD1	15	CASSSQSRGQRELFF	TGTGCCAGCAGTTCCCAGAGCAGGGGGCAGCGGGAGCTGTTTTTT
TRBV29-1	.	TRBJ2-3	TRBD1	15	CSVEGGQVISDTQYF	TGCAGCGTTGAAGGGGGACAGGTTATCTCAGATACGCAGTATTTT
TRBV7-2	.	TRBJ2-1	TRBD2	14	CASSWGLANNEQFF	TGTGCCAGCAGCTGGGGACTAGCGAACAATGAGCAGTTCTTC
TRBV11-1	.	TRBJ2-3	.	14	CASSLVRLSDTQYF	TGTGCCAGCAGCTTAGTGCGTCTTTCAGATACGCAGTATTTT
TRBV7-2	.	TRBJ2-7	TRBD1	15	CASSPQTGVNYEQYF	TGTGCCAGCAGCCCACAGACAGGGGTGAACTACGAGCAGTACTTC
TRBV3-1/TRBV3-2	.	TRBJ2-7	.	14	CASSQGAGNYEQYF	TGTGCCAGCAGCCAAGGGGCGGGAAACTACGAGCAGTACTTC
TRBV3-1/TRBV3-2	.	TRBJ2-7	.	13	CASSQDRDSLQYF	TGTGCCAGCAGCCAAGATAGGGACTCACTGCAGTACTTC
TRBV5-1	.	TRBJ2-3	TRBD2	17	CASSLETLAGVTDTQYF	TGCGCCAGCAGCTTGGAAACCCTAGCGGGGGTCACAGATACGCAGTATTTT